Below, 18 T cell receptor beta chains from the same sample are listed, as sequenced in a study of CD8 T cells in Susac syndrome. It was with random hexamers that roughly 0.45 to 1 ug RNA was reverse transcribed. TCRdb independently ran MiXCR on the immunoSEQ multiplex PCR reads; one entry per CDR3 protein. The sample carries about 210,000 distinct CDR3 sequences, around 95% recorded once. The sample taken for sequencing was CD4+ T cells from PBMCs. Receptors were obtained from a human donor with multiple sclerosis.

The chain couples TRBV10-3 to TRBJ2-1; the match to TRBD2 covers 13 bases. Germline trimming cut 7 bases from V and 9 bases from J; bases unmatched to any gene: 12. The CDR3 consists of 16 residues. The germline V gene encodes CDR1 ENHRY and CDR2 SYGVKD. The CDR3 coding sequence is TGTGCCATCACTTCCCGGACTAGCGGGAGCTTTAGTGAGCAGTTCTTC. Translated, it gives CAITSRTSGSFSEQFF.

The CDR3 DNA reads as TGCAGCGTTGCCGAGGGGGCAGGGGATACGCAGTATTTT. Amino acids: CSVAEGAGDTQYF. The chain recombines TRBV29-1 with TRBJ2-3, with 7 bases identical to TRBD1. V lost 4 bases to trimming and J lost 6 bases; unmatched junction nucleotides: 7. This CDR3 contains 13 residues. Per the germline V gene, CDR1 is SQVTM and CDR2 is ANQGSEA.

This chain uses TRBV12-3 or TRBV12-4 with TRBJ2-1, with D uncertain. V lost 1 base to trimming and J lost 7 bases, with 5 bases between them. The CDR3 contains 12 residues. The CDR3 loop is CASSLEANEQFF. The DNA of the CDR3 is TGTGCCAGCAGTTTAGAAGCGAATGAGCAGTTCTTC.

J is TRBJ1-4 and V is TRBV27, with TRBD1 matching 7 bases. Germline lookup yields CDR1 MNHEY and CDR2 SMNVEV (reference sequence). V shed 6 bases and J 7 bases; nucleotides not matched to a gene: 11. The CDR3 is made up of 15 amino acids. DNA of the CDR3: TGTGCCAGCAGGGGAACAGGGGTGGCGTTTGAAAAACTGTTTTTT. This codes for CASRGTGVAFEKLFF.

V and J are TRBV29-1 and TRBJ1-2; no clear D. This CDR3 has 12 amino acids. V lost 4 bases, J lost 2 bases, and 8 bases lay in between. Germline V lookup: CDR1 SQVTM, CDR2 ANQGSEA. The DNA for the CDR3 is TGCAGCGTTGTTTGGGAGAACTATGGCTACACCTTC. This gives the protein CSVVWENYGYTF. Filled out from reference TRBV29-1 and TRBJ1-2, the complete variable domain reads SAVISQKPSRDICQRGTSLTIQCQVDSQVTMMFWYRQQPGQSLTLIATANQGSEATYESGFVIDKFPISRPNLTFSTLTVSNMSPEDSSIYLCSVVWENYGYTFGSGTRLTVV.

The chain recombines TRBV30 with TRBJ2-1, with 9 bases matching TRBD2. Germline V gives CDR1 GTSNPN, CDR2 SVGIG (reference sequence). V lost 3 bases and J lost 5; bases outside the gene matches: 5. There are 14 residues in the CDR3. CDR3 in amino acids: CAWRLAGRDNEQFF. CDR3 nucleotides: TGTGCCTGGAGGCTAGCGGGACGGGACAATGAGCAGTTCTTC.

This sequence joins TRBV7-9 and TRBJ2-7, with D possibly TRBD1 on 7 matching bases. V was trimmed by 4 bases and J by 5 bases, leaving 12 bases between them. The CDR3 extends over 13 amino acids. Germline V gives CDR1 SEHNR, CDR2 FQNEAQ (reference sequence). The CDR3 DNA reads as TGTGCCAGCAGCTCCAGGGGGGCCAACGAGCAGTACTTC. Protein: CASSSRGANEQYF.

This clonotype was seen just once. V and J are TRBV5-1 and TRBJ1-1; the match to TRBD1 covers 7 bases. After removal of 3 bases from V and 0 bases from J, the junction contained 5 bases not matched to a gene. The V gene's germline CDR1 is SGHRS and CDR2 YFSETQ. CDR3 length: 15 residues. The CDR3 DNA is TGCGCCAGCAGCTCGACAGGGAGCATGAACACTGAAGCTTTCTTT. Residues: CASSSTGSMNTEAFF.

The chain links TRBV6-5 to TRBJ2-7, with D perhaps matching TRBD2 (6 bases). CDR1 and CDR2 (germline): MNHEY, SVGAGI. Trimming stripped 2 bases from V and 6 bases from J, with 14 bases between. CDR3 length: 14 amino acids. In nucleotides, the CDR3 is TGTGCCAGCAGTTACCCCGCCGCAGCGGGCGAGCAGTACTTC. Residues: CASSYPAAAGEQYF.

This clonotype came up once. The chain is built from TRBV2 and TRBJ1-2; maybe TRBD1 (5 bases). Trimming pared 6 bases from V and 4 bases from J, leaving 12 bases between. The CDR3 is 13 amino acids. The germline V gene has CDR1 SNHLY and CDR2 FYNNEI. CDR3 sequence (DNA): TGTGCCAGCAGGGACAAGTTTCCCTATGGCTACACCTTC. This codes for CASRDKFPYGYTF.

The V and J genes are TRBV9 and TRBJ1-2, with unresolved D. Trimming shortened V by 0 bases and J by 9 bases, and 18 bases separated the two germline ends. Germline V gene sequence: CDR1 SGDLS, CDR2 YYNGEE. The CDR3 loop spans 15 amino acids. In nucleotides, the CDR3 is TGTGCCAGCAGCGTAGAGACCCCGACCTCCGGGAGCTACACCTTC. Its translation is CASSVETPTSGSYTF. The variable domain in full, with the rest retrieved from reference TRBV9 and TRBJ1-2, is DSGVTQTPKHLITATGQRVTLRCSPRSGDLSVYWYQQSLDQGLQFLIQYYNGEERAKGNILERFSAQQFPDLHSELNLSSLELGDSALYFCASSVETPTSGSYTFGSGTRLTVV.

About this clonotype itself: A junction boundary mismatches the germline segment, possibly from a read error. J is TRBJ2-7 and V is TRBV28; D unresolved. Germline values: CDR1 MDHEN, CDR2 SYDVKM. The CDR3 spans 12 residues. In DNA, the CDR3 is TGTGCCAGCAGTTTAGGAGACACCAGGCCATCCTTC. Its protein product is CASSLGDTRPSF.

The chain is built from TRBV3-1 and TRBJ1-4; D unclear. V was cut by 1 base and J by 8 bases, with 8 bases left in between. CDR1 is LGHDT, CDR2 YNNKEL, per germline (reference sequence). The CDR3 contains 13 residues. The CDR3 region has the DNA TGTGCCAGCAGCCAAGCTATGCGGGAAAAACTGTTTTTT. This translates into CASSQAMREKLFF.

The chain combines TRBV3-1 with TRBJ2-3; a possible D gene is TRBD1 (6 bases). The V gene's germline CDR1 is LGHDT and CDR2 YNNKEL (reference sequence). The V end lost 8 bases, the J end lost 1 base, and 10 bases lay between the germline ends. The CDR3 length is 13 residues. The CDR3 here is CASCRQGTDTQYF. CDR3 DNA sequence: TGTGCCAGCTGCCGACAGGGCACAGATACGCAGTATTTT.

This clonotype was found once. The V gene is TRBV4-1, the J gene TRBJ2-7; perhaps D is TRBD1 or TRBD2 (6 bases each). V was trimmed by 5 bases and J by 6 bases, leaving 14 bases between them. Germline V gene data show CDR1 as MGHRA and CDR2 as YSYEKL. The CDR3 extends over 13 amino acids. The CDR3 loop reads CASSSLPGAEQYF. CDR3 DNA: TGCGCCAGCAGCTCACTCCCGGGGGCCGAGCAGTACTTC.

The J gene is TRBJ1-2, the V gene TRBV20-1, with a tentative D call TRBD1 (5 bases). Trimming removed 3 bases at V and 3 bases at J, with 20 bases between. CDR3 length equals 16 residues. Germline V gene sequence: CDR1 DFQATT, CDR2 SNEGSKA (reference sequence). CDR3 nucleotides: TGCAGTGCTAGCCCCCCCGCAGGGAACGGTGACTATGGCTACACCTTC. It specifies CSASPPAGNGDYGYTF.

The rearrangement uses TRBV30 and TRBJ2-3; 9 bases line up with TRBD1. CDR1 is GTSNPN and CDR2 is SVGIG in the germline V gene (reference sequence). V shed 5 bases and J 4 bases; nucleotides not matched to a gene: 4. The CDR3 contains 13 residues. This CDR3 is CAWGQGPSDTQYF. Written as DNA, the CDR3 is TGTGCCTGGGGACAGGGGCCCTCAGATACGCAGTATTTT. The full variable domain, rest sourced from reference TRBV30 and TRBJ2-3, is SQTIHQWPATLVQPVGSPLSLECTVEGTSNPNLYWYRQAAGRGLQLLFYSVGIGQISSEVPQNLSASRPQDRQFILSSKKLLLSDSGFYLCAWGQGPSDTQYFGPGTRLTVL.

The chain has TRBV28 and TRBJ2-3; 8 positions match TRBD1. The ends lost 5 bases at V and 7 bases at J; junction bases unmatched: 11. CDR1 is MDHEN, CDR2 SYDVKM, per germline. The CDR3 has 15 amino acids. This CDR3 is CASSIQDRVSNTQYF. The CDR3, as DNA: TGTGCCAGCAGTATCCAGGACAGGGTGTCTAATACGCAGTATTTT.